This T cell receptor (beta chain) is drawn from a study of early T cells in non-severe SARS-CoV-2 infection. About the study: Sequencing was performed on bulk RNA from unsorted whole blood, leaving chains unpaired.

Overall study results and limits: Sequences matched to VDJdb favored anti-spike CD8 responses, while private and CD4 specificities were missed.

The protocol attached unique molecular identifiers to individual cDNA molecules. TCRdb reprocessed the 5' RACE reads via MiXCR and lists one record per CDR3 protein. This sample has around 35,000 distinct CDR3 sequences, with roughly 5.7% found just once. This clonotype was seen ten or more times. Antigen specificity is unknown. This CDR3 has 15 residues. CDR1 and CDR2 from the germline V gene are SGHVS and FQNEAQ. J gave up 7 bases and V 4 bases, and 9 bases lay outside the gene matches. The sequenced sample consisted of whole blood. The TCR originated in an adult who was a healthcare worker with PCR-confirmed SARS-CoV-2 infection or an uninfected control (not recorded which). This chain joins TRBV7-8 and TRBJ1-5, with 8 bases that match TRBD1. The CDR3 protein is CASSSPLDRGQPQHF. The CDR3 DNA reads as TGTGCCAGCAGCTCTCCCCTAGACAGGGGCCAGCCCCAGCATTTT.